This passage covers 32 T cell receptor beta chains from one sample sequenced in a study of OX40 agonist ivuxolimab in advanced cancers. Clones were sequenced by immunoSEQ multiplex PCR, and TCRdb holds only the in-frame ones, with some missing. This sample yields 100,000 to 130,000 clones, of which about 91% are seen a single time; 0.95% to 1.5% belongs to the top ten. The starting material was CD4+ or CD8+ T cells sorted from blood, obtained in a trial of the OX40 agonist ivuxolimab. The origin of the receptors is an adult with an advanced solid tumor such as melanoma, head and neck, liver or kidney cancer.

The chain carries TRBV7-9 and TRBJ1-4; 8 nucleotides match TRBD1. This CDR3 spans 13 amino acids. Germline lookup yields CDR1 SEHNR and CDR2 FQNEAQ (reference sequence). The trim removed 3 bases at V and 7 bases at J, leaving 1 base unmatched. CDR3 bases: TGTGCCAGCAGCTTTGGACAGGGTGAAAAACTGTTTTTT. Amino acid sequence: CASSFGQGEKLFF. Full variable domain (missing parts from reference TRBV7-9 and TRBJ1-4): DTGVSQNPRHKITKRGQNVTFRCDPISEHNRLYWYRQTLGQGPEFLTYFQNEAQLEKSRLLSDRFSAERPKGSFSTLEIQRTEQGDSAMYLCASSFGQGEKLFFGSGTQLSVL.

The chain combines TRBV7-3 with TRBJ1-1; D may be TRBD1 (5 bases). V gave up 3 bases and J gave up 7 bases, with 12 bases separating them. CDR1 is SGHTA and CDR2 is FQGTGA in the germline V gene. The CDR3 runs 13 residues. The CDR3 reads CASSFRAGDEAFF. The CDR3, as DNA: TGTGCCAGCAGCTTTAGAGCGGGGGATGAAGCTTTCTTT.

The chain has TRBV6-5 and TRBJ1-1, with a tentative D call TRBD1 (6 bases). Germline V lookup: CDR1 MNHEY, CDR2 SVGAGI. This CDR3 region has 14 residues. V was clipped by 5 bases and J by 0 bases, with 10 bases between them. CDR3 DNA: TGTGCCAGCAGTGCCGGGACACTGAACACTGAAGCTTTCTTT. This sequence encodes CASSAGTLNTEAFF.

In this sample, this clone turned up once. The rearrangement uses TRBV19 and TRBJ2-1; TRBD2 is a possible D gene (5 bases). CDR1 and CDR2 (germline): LNHDA, SQIVND (reference sequence). With 6 bases removed from V and 0 bases from J, the gap between germline ends came to 12 bases. CDR3 length: 15 residues. The CDR3 loop is CASSSTISSYNEQFF. The CDR3 region has the DNA TGTGCCAGTAGCTCGACTATTAGCTCCTACAATGAGCAGTTCTTC. Full variable domain (remainder filled in from reference TRBV19 and TRBJ2-1): DGGITQSPKYLFRKEGQNVTLSCEQNLNHDAMYWYRQDPGQGLRLIYYSQIVNDFQKGDIAEGYSVSREKKESFPLTVTSAQKNPTAFYLCASSSTISSYNEQFFGPGTRLTVL.

The V call is TRBV5-1, the J call TRBJ2-3, with unresolved D. The CDR3 extends over 14 amino acids. V lost 3 bases and J 0 bases, leaving 8 bases between the germline ends. Per the germline V gene, CDR1 is SGHRS and CDR2 is YFSETQ. The CDR3 region has the DNA TGCGCCAGCAGCTACGTTCTTAGCACAGATACGCAGTATTTT. Protein sequence: CASSYVLSTDTQYF.

V usage is TRBV2 and J usage is TRBJ2-3; 9 positions match TRBD1. Germline V CDR1 and CDR2: SNHLY, FYNNEI. There are 14 residues in the CDR3. The trim removed 8 bases at V and 3 bases at J, leaving 6 bases unmatched. This CDR3 reads CASGDRAITDTQYF. CDR3 in DNA: TGTGCCAGCGGGGACAGGGCTATAACAGATACGCAGTATTTT.

The chain combines TRBV6-1 with TRBJ1-2, with a tentative D call TRBD1 (5 bases). Per germline, CDR1 MNHNS and CDR2 SASEGT. The ends were cut back, 6 bases at V and 2 bases at J, with 16 bases in the middle. This CDR3 is 15 amino acids long. CDR3: CASRYSDRSNYGYTF. CDR3 nucleotides: TGTGCCAGCAGGTACAGCGACAGATCCAACTATGGCTACACCTTC.

V usage is TRBV5-4 and J usage is TRBJ2-3, with D unresolved. Germline V gene data show CDR1 as SGHNT and CDR2 as YYREEE (reference sequence). The V end lost 0 bases, the J end lost 9 bases, and 14 bases lay between the germline ends. The CDR3 has 14 residues. DNA for the CDR3: TGTGCCAGCAGCTTGGCGGCCGATAGTGGGACGCAGTATTTT. This encodes CASSLAADSGTQYF. Supplemented by reference TRBV5-4 and TRBJ2-3, the full variable domain reads ETGVTQSPTHLIKTRGQQVTLRCSSQSGHNTVSWYQQALGQGPQFIFQYYREEENGRGNFPPRFSGLQFPNYSSELNVNALELDDSALYLCASSLAADSGTQYFGPGTRLTVL.

The rearrangement links TRBV7-2 to TRBJ2-1; a weak D match, TRBD2 (5 bases). Germline values: CDR1 SGHTA, CDR2 FQGNSA. V lost 5 bases and J 6 bases, leaving 20 bases between the germline ends. This CDR3 comprises 16 residues. CDR3 DNA sequence: TGTGCCAGCAGCCCCGAGGGCGGAGCTCCTGGCAATGAGCAGTTCTTC. Translated, it gives CASSPEGGAPGNEQFF.

The chain has TRBV30 and TRBJ1-1, with a possible D match to TRBD1 (6 bases). Between the trimmed V and J ends, which lost 0 bases and 11 bases, there was a span of 10 bases. Germline V gives CDR1 GTSNPN, CDR2 SVGIG (reference sequence). This CDR3 has 11 residues. CDR3 DNA: TGTGCCTGGAGTGTAGGGGGGGAGGCTTTCTTT. It specifies CAWSVGGEAFF.

This clone was detected once. This rearrangement joins TRBV7-9 to TRBJ2-1; 7 bases match TRBD2. The CDR3 covers 15 residues. Unmatched junction bases numbered 8, after V lost 1 base and J lost 8 bases. Germline-derived CDR1 and CDR2 are SEHNR and FQNEAQ (reference sequence). The CDR3 here is CASSLVAGVEDEQFF. The CDR3 nucleotides read TGTGCCAGCAGCTTAGTTGCGGGAGTGGAGGATGAGCAGTTCTTC.

The genes are TRBV27 and TRBJ2-5, with TRBD1 as a possible D gene (5 bases). The DNA end lines up better with TRBJ2-7; the J call may be wrong. CDR3 length: 13 residues. CDR1 MNHEY and CDR2 SMNVEV come from the germline V gene (reference sequence). The CDR3 nucleotides are TGTGCCAGCACCCAGCAGGGTGGCTACGAGCAGTACTTC. It translates to CASTQQGGYEQYF.

The chain combines TRBV19 with TRBJ2-5; D uncertain. The CDR3 covers 15 residues. Between the trimmed V and J ends, which lost 1 base and 8 bases, there was a span of 17 bases. CDR1 is LNHDA and CDR2 is SQIVND in the germline V gene (reference sequence). DNA for the CDR3: TGTGCCAGTAGTATAGGTCTTGGGGATGGCGAAACCCAGTACTTC. Protein: CASSIGLGDGETQYF.

The chain employs TRBV10-3 and TRBJ1-2; possible D gene TRBD1, 5 bases. The CDR3 covers 14 residues. Germline CDR1 ENHRY, CDR2 SYGVKD. Trimming stripped 8 bases from V and 8 bases from J, with 21 bases between. CDR3 coding DNA: TGTGCCATCTATGGCACTGGGACTTGGGAAGGCTACACCTTC. Protein sequence: CAIYGTGTWEGYTF.

This clone was observed a single time. The V and J genes are TRBV5-4 and TRBJ2-5; maybe TRBD1 (6 bases). The CDR3 consists of 15 residues. The V end lost 4 bases, the J end lost 3 bases, and 16 bases lay between the germline ends. The germline V gene encodes CDR1 SGHNT and CDR2 YYREEE (reference sequence). The CDR3 spells CASSLRRAGEETQYF. The CDR3 DNA reads as TGTGCCAGCAGCCTAAGGCGGGCAGGGGAAGAGACCCAGTACTTC.

The chain combines TRBV30 with TRBJ1-5; D remains unclear. Germline CDR1 and CDR2: GTSNPN and SVGIG (reference sequence). This CDR3 has 19 residues. Trimming removed 0 bases at V and 5 bases at J, with 26 bases between. CDR3 bases: TGTGCCTGGAGTGTACGAGTAACGGGGTTGGGGTATGTGGATCAGCCCCAGCATTTT. Residues: CAWSVRVTGLGYVDQPQHF.

The gene calls are TRBV4-3 and TRBJ1-1; no clear D gene. Germline CDR1 LGHNA, CDR2 YSLEER. The CDR3 is 14 residues long. The germline V and J ends were trimmed by 0 bases and 0 bases, with 5 bases remaining between them. CDR3 protein: CASSQDRVNTEAFF. Written as DNA, the CDR3 is TGCGCCAGCAGCCAAGATCGGGTGAACACTGAAGCTTTCTTT.

This rearrangement joins TRBV6-5 to TRBJ2-2; a weak D match, TRBD1 (6 bases). The germline CDR1 and CDR2 sequences are MNHEY and SVGAGI. V lost 5 bases, J lost 7 bases, and 11 bases lay in between. This CDR3 contains 13 residues. This CDR3 reads CASSPQGGGELFF. In DNA form, the CDR3 reads TGTGCCAGCAGTCCACAGGGTGGCGGGGAGCTGTTTTTT.

The rearrangement uses TRBV19 and TRBJ2-1, with 12 positions matching TRBD2. Germline trimming cut 2 bases from V and 2 bases from J; bases unmatched to any gene: 4. The CDR3 contains 17 residues. From germline, CDR1 is LNHDA and CDR2 SQIVND (reference sequence). CDR3 in amino acids: CASSIWRTSGAYNEQFF. DNA for the CDR3: TGTGCCAGTAGTATATGGAGGACTAGCGGGGCCTACAATGAGCAGTTCTTC.

The chain is built from TRBV2 and TRBJ1-2, with D possibly TRBD1 on 5 matching bases. V lost 4 bases and J 7 bases, leaving 19 bases between the germline ends. Germline values: CDR1 SNHLY, CDR2 FYNNEI. The CDR3 runs 15 residues. The CDR3: CASSAAREDVAGYTF. Here the CDR3 DNA reads TGTGCCAGCAGTGCTGCCAGGGAGGACGTGGCTGGCTACACCTTC.

The J gene is TRBJ1-1, the V gene TRBV29-1; D uncertain. The CDR3 is made up of 11 amino acids. The V end lost 6 bases, the J end lost 8 bases, and 13 bases lay between the germline ends. Germline lookup yields CDR1 SQVTM and CDR2 ANQGSEA. The CDR3 sequence: CSVCSLIEAFF. The CDR3 bases are TGCAGCGTCTGCAGCCTGATCGAAGCTTTCTTT.

The rearrangement links TRBV9 to TRBJ2-7; either TRBD1 or TRBD2 may supply D (5 bases each). The V gene's germline CDR1 is SGDLS and CDR2 YYNGEE. Trimming pared 4 bases from V and 3 bases from J, leaving 14 bases between. The CDR3 runs to 14 residues. The CDR3 bases are TGTGCCAGCAGCATCGGGACCCTCGACTACGAGCAGTACTTC. Its protein is CASSIGTLDYEQYF.

The chain joins TRBV9 to TRBJ1-1; D might be TRBD1 (6 bases). Germline lookup yields CDR1 SGDLS and CDR2 YYNGEE. CDR3 length: 12 amino acids. The V end was cut by 4 bases, the J end by 5 bases, with 9 bases between. CDR3 sequence reads: CASSPQGTEAFF. DNA of the CDR3: TGTGCCAGCAGCCCGCAGGGGACTGAAGCTTTCTTT.

CDR3 amino acids: CASSTRDRVITGELFF. The CDR3 DNA is TGTGCCAGCAGCACCCGGGACAGGGTAATAACCGGGGAGCTGTTTTTT. This rearrangement joins TRBV7-9 to TRBJ2-2; 9 bases line up with TRBD1. Germline loops: CDR1 SEHNR, CDR2 FQNEAQ (reference sequence). This CDR3 has 16 amino acids. Trimming cost V 5 bases and J 5 bases; bases outside gene matches: 9.

The V gene is TRBV5-1, the J gene TRBJ2-1; 8 bases match TRBD2. This CDR3 has 17 amino acids. In germline, CDR1 is SGHRS, CDR2 YFSETQ. V shed 2 bases, J shed 6 bases, and the junction held 13 bases outside the gene matches. The CDR3 DNA reads TGCGCCAGCAGCTTCACCGGGGGAGCGGGAGTAGGCAATGAGCAGTTCTTC. Translation: CASSFTGGAGVGNEQFF.

The chain is built from TRBV9 and TRBJ1-1; D is undetermined. V was cut by 7 bases and J by 10 bases, with 17 bases left in between. The CDR3 consists of 12 residues. Germline V gene sequence: CDR1 SGDLS, CDR2 YYNGEE. The CDR3 here is CASAKDPSPAFF. In DNA form, the CDR3 reads TGTGCCAGCGCTAAGGACCCCTCGCCAGCTTTCTTT.

V usage is TRBV7-3 and J usage is TRBJ1-6; possible D gene TRBD1, 5 bases. The CDR3 contains 14 residues. CDR1 and CDR2 from the germline V gene are SGHTA and FQGTGA. V gave up 5 bases and J gave up 7 bases, with 12 bases separating them. The CDR3 loop reads CASSLQGPNSPLHF. The CDR3 coding sequence is TGTGCCAGCAGCCTGCAGGGACCCAATTCACCCCTCCACTTT.

J is TRBJ1-5 and V is TRBV7-3, with 10 bases that match TRBD1. Germline V gene lookup returns CDR1 SGHTA and CDR2 FQGTGA. This CDR3 has 15 amino acids. The junction had 7 bases not matched to a gene; V was cut back by 6 bases and J by 5 bases. CDR3 sequence (DNA): TGTGCCAGCAGGGGGACAGGGGTGACCGATCAGCCCCAGCATTTT. It is translated as CASRGTGVTDQPQHF.

V is TRBV6-6 and J is TRBJ1-5; 8 bases fit TRBD1. The trim removed 6 bases at V and 6 bases at J, leaving 13 bases unmatched. Germline V gene sequence: CDR1 MNHNY, CDR2 SVGAGI (reference sequence). The CDR3 loop spans 16 amino acids. The CDR3 loop is CASSPRDRSLGQPQHF. The DNA for the CDR3 is TGTGCCAGCAGCCCCCGGGACAGGAGTCTCGGTCAGCCCCAGCATTTT.

This clone occurred once. CDR3 coding DNA: TGTGCCAGCTCACCACTAGCTATATTCGCGAATGAGCAGTTCTTC. Amino acids: CASSPLAIFANEQFF. The V and J genes are TRBV18 and TRBJ2-1; D is undetermined. V was cut by 1 base and J by 7 bases, with 14 bases left in between. Germline V gene lookup returns CDR1 KGHSH and CDR2 LQKENI. This CDR3 is built from 15 residues.

The rearrangement joins TRBV4-2 to TRBJ2-1, with 8 positions matching TRBD2. The germline CDR1 and CDR2 sequences are LGHNA and YNFKEQ. Germline trimming cut 1 base from V and 9 bases from J; bases unmatched to any gene: 11. The CDR3 length is 16 residues. CDR3 DNA sequence: TGTGCCAGCAGCCAAGCACCGGGACTAGGGGTCGGTGAGCAGTTCTTC. This sequence encodes CASSQAPGLGVGEQFF.

The chain employs TRBV2 and TRBJ2-7; TRBD1 aligns across 8 bases. Trimming at V came to 6 bases and at J to 4 bases, leaving 20 bases not matched to a gene. CDR3 size: 18 residues. Germline CDR1 and CDR2: SNHLY and FYNNEI. CDR3 protein: CASRNSVLETGVRYEQYF. The DNA for the CDR3 is TGTGCCAGCAGGAATTCGGTGTTGGAGACAGGGGTCAGGTACGAGCAGTACTTC.